This TCR beta chain comes out of a study of CD8 T cells in Susac syndrome. Notes on the study in general: It was acknowledged by the study that relatively few individuals were included in its TCR sequencing and HLA analysis.

CD8+ and CD4+ T cells were negatively isolated; TEMRA cells were FACS-enriched. About this clonotype: Its target is unknown.

With random hexamers, reverse transcription was performed on about 0.45 to 1 ug of RNA. Across 54 Vbeta and 13 Jbeta, TCR beta CDR3 was amplified with immunoSEQ multiplex PCR. In TCRdb, the immunoSEQ multiplex PCR reads were re-called with MiXCR into one record per CDR3 protein. The profile covers over 150,000 distinct CDR3 sequences, with approximately 94% appearing a single time and roughly 0.097% taken by the ten largest. The CDR3 totals 13 residues. The germline V gene encodes CDR1 KGHSH and CDR2 LQKENI. V lost 5 bases, J lost 2 bases, and 4 bases lay in between. The sequence was obtained from a human donor with multiple sclerosis. Sequencing was performed on CD4+ T cells from PBMCs. The chain recombines TRBV18 with TRBJ2-6, with D uncertain. The CDR3 protein is CASSEPGANVLTF. Written as DNA, the CDR3 is TGTGCCAGCTCAGAGCCTGGGGCCAACGTCCTGACTTTC. The whole variable domain, filled in from reference TRBV18 and TRBJ2-6, reads NAGVMQNPRHLVRRRGQEARLRCSPMKGHSHVYWYRQLPEEGLKFMVYLQKENIIDESGMPKERFSAEFPKEGPSILRIQQVVRGDSAAYFCASSEPGANVLTFGAGSRLTVL.